These T cell receptor beta chains were read from a single sample in a study of somatic mutations in cytotoxic T cells in rheumatoid arthritis. The data were produced by immunoSEQ multiplex PCR, yet TCRdb's version contains in-frame clones alone and is incomplete. The sample has about 20,000 clones, about four fifths seen once. Sequenced material: CD8+ T cells sorted from blood. These receptors came from an adult with rheumatoid arthritis. CDR3s include the opening cysteine and the closing phenylalanine or tryptophan. D genes are given only for firm matches. Size is omitted from some rows. Given values are once, few, many or a class for expanded clones.

j_call,v_call,clone_size,d_call,cdr3_nt,cdr3_aa
TRBJ2-6,TRBV7-6,.,.,TGTGCCAGCAGCTTAGCAGTTGGGCAGGGGAGTTCTGGGGCCAACGTCCTGACTTTC,CASSLAVGQGSSGANVLTF
TRBJ2-5,TRBV10-3,.,.,TGTGCCATCAGTCGGGAGAGAGAGACCCAGTACTTC,CAISRERETQYF
TRBJ2-3,TRBV2,few,.,TGTGCCAGCAGAGGTCCAGGAAGCACAGATACGCAGTATTTT,CASRGPGSTDTQYF
TRBJ1-2,TRBV19,.,.,TGTGCCAGTAGTATGGGGACCCCAGGTGGCTACACCTTC,CASSMGTPGGYTF
TRBJ2-3,TRBV5-1,.,TRBD2,TGCGCCAGCAGCCCCTGGGGACTAGCGGGGGTTACAGATACGCAGTATTTT,CASSPWGLAGVTDTQYF
TRBJ2-5,TRBV7-6,.,TRBD2,TGTGCCAGCAGCTTATTCTGGCGGGAGGGAAATCAAGAGACCCAGTACTTC,CASSLFWREGNQETQYF
TRBJ1-5,TRBV28,.,.,TGTGCCAGCAGTTTACGTTTTTCTACGGACGGGCAGCCCCAGCATTTT,CASSLRFSTDGQPQHF
TRBJ2-7,TRBV11-2,few,TRBD1,TGTGCCAGCAGCTTGGACAGGGTAGTAAGCGAGCAGTACTTC,CASSLDRVVSEQYF
TRBJ1-1,TRBV11-3,.,.,TGTGCCAGCAGCTACCCGGGACAGAACACTGAAGCTTTCTTT,CASSYPGQNTEAFF
TRBJ1-4,TRBV19,.,.,TGTGCCAGTAGTATCAACACTCACCCGGGCGAAAAACTGTTTTTT,CASSINTHPGEKLFF
TRBJ2-1,TRBV4-2,.,.,TGTGCCAGCAGCCGAGGTCCAGAAAAGTTCTTC,CASSRGPEKFF
TRBJ2-3,TRBV9,.,TRBD2,TGTGCCAGCAGCGTGACTAGCGGGTACACAGATACGCAGTATTTT,CASSVTSGYTDTQYF
TRBJ1-1,TRBV11-2,.,.,TGTGCCAGCAGCTTAAGGGCCGTGAACACTGAAGCTTTCTTT,CASSLRAVNTEAFF
TRBJ2-2,TRBV28,.,.,TGTGCCAGCAGTTTACTACCCACCGGGGAGCTGTTTTTT,CASSLLPTGELFF
TRBJ2-7,TRBV9,.,TRBD2,TGTGCCAGCAGCGTGACTAGCGCGGACTACGAGCAGTACTTC,CASSVTSADYEQYF
TRBJ2-7,TRBV2,.,.,TGTGCCAGCGGGGGAGGCAGGGGCCGACCTTACGAGCAGTACTTC,CASGGGRGRPYEQYF
TRBJ2-3,TRBV5-4,few,.,TGTGCCAGCAGCTTACCGACCCGGCCAGATACGCAGTATTTT,CASSLPTRPDTQYF
TRBJ2-3,TRBV6-4,.,TRBD1,TGTGCCAGCAGTGAGACAGGGGGCACAGATACGCAGTATTTT,CASSETGGTDTQYF
TRBJ2-7,TRBV6-5,.,TRBD1,TGTGCCAGCAGTTTCCTTCGGACAGGGCCAACCTACGAGCAGTACTTC,CASSFLRTGPTYEQYF
TRBJ2-2,TRBV15,.,.,TGTGCCACCAGCAGAGATTGGAGGGAGTCCAGGGAGCTGTTTTTT,CATSRDWRESRELFF
TRBJ2-3,TRBV6-1,.,.,TGTGCCAGCAGTGAAAGAGGACGGTCAGATACGCAGTATTTT,CASSERGRSDTQYF
TRBJ2-2,TRBV12-5,.,.,TGTGCTAGTGCCCAAGATGTCGGAAGGGAGCTGTTTTTT,CASAQDVGRELFF
TRBJ2-3,TRBV5-1,.,.,TGCGCCAGCAGTGAAGCCTTAGGGGCACCCACAGATACGCAGTATTTT,CASSEALGAPTDTQYF
TRBJ2-1,TRBV18,once,TRBD2,TGTGCCAGCTCACTAGCGGGGGGGAACTATGAGCAGTTCTTC,CASSLAGGNYEQFF
TRBJ2-3,TRBV4-2,.,TRBD2,TGTGCCAGCAGCCAAGATCAGGGAGGGGGCACAGATACGCAGTATTTT,CASSQDQGGGTDTQYF
TRBJ2-2,TRBV4-3,.,.,TGCGCCAGCAGCCAAGAGAGAGGGTTGTACACCGGGGAGCTGTTTTTT,CASSQERGLYTGELFF
TRBJ2-3,TRBV7-9,.,.,TGTGCCAGCAGCCTAGGGCCTTCATTAAAGCCAGATACGCAGTATTTT,CASSLGPSLKPDTQYF
TRBJ2-7,TRBV7-8,.,TRBD2,TGTGCCAGCAGCCTTAGCGGGAGTGAATACGAGCAGTACTTC,CASSLSGSEYEQYF
TRBJ1-2,TRBV7-8,.,.,TGTGCCAGCAGCTTAAGCTCGGGCTATGGCTACACCTTC,CASSLSSGYGYTF
TRBJ1-1,TRBV27,.,.,TGTGCCAGCAGTTTATCGAGGCAAGGGACTGAAGCTTTCTTT,CASSLSRQGTEAFF
TRBJ2-5,TRBV7-9,once,.,TGTGCCAGCAGTTTGGGGGTCAGTGTTCCCCAGTACTTC,CASSLGVSVPQYF
TRBJ2-5,TRBV2,.,TRBD2,TGTGCCAGCGGCGGGGGGACTCTTTTTAGGTCGCAAGAGACCCAGTACTTC,CASGGGTLFRSQETQYF
TRBJ2-7,TRBV7-2,.,.,TGTGCCAGCAGCCTATACCGGGAAGGGCAGTACTTC,CASSLYREGQYF
TRBJ1-5,TRBV13,.,TRBD1,TGTGCCAGCAGCGGACAGGGGGAAAGTCAGCCCCAGCATTTT,CASSGQGESQPQHF
TRBJ1-2,TRBV28,.,TRBD1,TGTGCCAGCAGCTCGGGACAGTGGGTTCGGTACGATGGCTACACCTTC,CASSSGQWVRYDGYTF
TRBJ2-3,TRBV5-5,few,TRBD2,TGTGCCAGCAGCTTGCTCGGGACTAGCGTGGCAGATACGCAGTATTTT,CASSLLGTSVADTQYF
TRBJ2-7,TRBV10-3,.,TRBD1,TGTGCCATCAGTGACCACAGGGGGGAGAGGGGATACGAGCAGTACTTC,CAISDHRGERGYEQYF
TRBJ1-6,TRBV7-3,once,.,TGTGCCAGCAGCCGGACGGTGAGCTCCTATAATTCACCCCTCCACTTT,CASSRTVSSYNSPLHF
TRBJ1-2,TRBV18,.,.,TGTGCCAGCTCACCCGGACAGTCTGACTATGGCTACACCTTC,CASSPGQSDYGYTF
TRBJ2-3,TRBV5-1,.,.,TGCGCCAGCAGCCATATGTTTGTCGGAGGGAGGCCAACTAGCACAGATACGCAGTATTTT,CASSHMFVGGRPTSTDTQYF
TRBJ1-2,TRBV12-5,.,.,TGTGCTAGTGGTTCAGGACGCCACGTTCGCTATGGCTACACCTTC,CASGSGRHVRYGYTF
TRBJ1-1,TRBV6-6,.,.,TGTGCCACACTTAGGGAAATATTCACTGAAGCTTTCTTT,CATLREIFTEAFF
TRBJ1-2,TRBV12-5,few,.,TGTGCTAGTGGGGAACCGTTCGGGGGCTACACCTTC,CASGEPFGGYTF
TRBJ2-7,TRBV5-4,.,.,TGTGCCAGCAGCGAGTCATTGAGTCACGAGCAGTACTTC,CASSESLSHEQYF
TRBJ2-3,TRBV7-9,.,.,TGTGCCAGCACCCCAGGAGATACGCAGTATTTT,CASTPGDTQYF
TRBJ2-3,TRBV19,.,TRBD2,TGTGCCAGTAGTATCGGACTAGCGGGGGGCCATCCCCCAACAGATACGCAGTATTTT,CASSIGLAGGHPPTDTQYF
TRBJ1-1,TRBV27,once,.,TGTGCCAGCAGTTTATCTCTAAATACCGCCAACCCTGAAGCTTTCTTT,CASSLSLNTANPEAFF
TRBJ2-5,TRBV7-7,.,.,TGTGCTAGCAGCTCCAGACTAGAAGAGACCCAGTACTTC,CASSSRLEETQYF
TRBJ2-4,TRBV7-9,.,.,TGTGCCAGCAGCCACCACCTGGTTCAGGGGAGGGAAAACATTCAGTACTTC,CASSHHLVQGRENIQYF
TRBJ2-5,TRBV25-1,.,.,TGTGCCAGCAGTGAACGGCTAGCACCTGGATTCCAAGAGACCCAGTACTTC,CASSERLAPGFQETQYF
TRBJ1-1,TRBV7-9,.,.,TGTGCCTCAGGGTGGGGTTTCGGAACTGAAGCTTTCTTT,CASGWGFGTEAFF
TRBJ2-1,TRBV27,.,TRBD2,TGTGCCAGCAGGGAGGAAGCGGGGGGGATCTATGAGCAGTTCTTC,CASREEAGGIYEQFF
TRBJ2-5,TRBV7-9,.,.,TGTGCCAGCAGCTTAGCACTAGGGCCTCAAGAGACCCAGTACTTC,CASSLALGPQETQYF